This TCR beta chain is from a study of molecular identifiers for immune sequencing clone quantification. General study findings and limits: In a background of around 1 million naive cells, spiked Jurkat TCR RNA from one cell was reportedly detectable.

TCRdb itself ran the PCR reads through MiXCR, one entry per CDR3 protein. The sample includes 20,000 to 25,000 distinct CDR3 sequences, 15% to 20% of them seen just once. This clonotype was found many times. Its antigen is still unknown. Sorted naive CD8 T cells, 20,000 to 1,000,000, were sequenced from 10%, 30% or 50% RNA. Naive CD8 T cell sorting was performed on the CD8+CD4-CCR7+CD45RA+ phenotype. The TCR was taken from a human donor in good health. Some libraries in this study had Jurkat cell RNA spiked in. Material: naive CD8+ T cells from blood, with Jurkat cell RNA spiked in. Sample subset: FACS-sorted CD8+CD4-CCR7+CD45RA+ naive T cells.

The CDR3: CSAEDSTATNEKLFF. Here the CDR3 DNA reads TGCAGTGCCGAGGACAGCACCGCAACTAATGAAAAACTGTTTTTT. J is TRBJ1-4 and V is TRBV20-1; D possibly corresponds to TRBD1 (6 bases). Germline assignment: CDR1 DFQATT and CDR2 SNEGSKA (reference sequence). This CDR3 spans 15 amino acids. V lost 6 bases and J lost 0, with 14 bases in between.